Here is one TCR beta chain with its context. Every sample gave at least 5 micrograms of total RNA when it was extracted. This specimen belongs to a study of blood T cells in healthy people across ages. With a J-beta primer mix and a sample-barcoded 5' primer, a second PCR ran roughly 7 to 11 cycles. The yield of each sample was at least 2.5 million CDR3-containing paired-end reads. TCRdb analysed the 5' RACE reads with MiXCR anew, one entry per CDR3 protein. The sample yields about 780,000 distinct CDR3 sequences, about 62% seen once. Germline-derived CDR1 and CDR2 are MGHRA and YSYEKL. V was trimmed by 7 bases and J by 4 bases, leaving 13 bases between them. This CDR3 contains 13 residues.

This TCR was sampled from a man aged 30 to 39 in good health. The chain has TRBV4-1 and TRBJ1-1; D is ambiguous. Material for sequencing was blood. Here the CDR3 DNA reads TGCGCCAGCAATCCGGAAATGGGCACTGAAGCTTTCTTT. This gives the protein CASNPEMGTEAFF.